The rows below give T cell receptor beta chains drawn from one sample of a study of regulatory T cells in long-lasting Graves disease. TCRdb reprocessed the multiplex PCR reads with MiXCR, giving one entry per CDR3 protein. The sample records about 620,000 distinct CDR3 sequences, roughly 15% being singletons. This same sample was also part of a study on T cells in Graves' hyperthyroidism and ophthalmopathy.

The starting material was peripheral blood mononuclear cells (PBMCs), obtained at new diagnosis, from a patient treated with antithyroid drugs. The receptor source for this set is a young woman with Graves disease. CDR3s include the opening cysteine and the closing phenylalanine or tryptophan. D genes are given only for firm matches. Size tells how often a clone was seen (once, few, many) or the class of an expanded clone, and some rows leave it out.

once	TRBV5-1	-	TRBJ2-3	CASPGTDTQYF	TGCGCCAGCCCAGGGACAGATACGCAGTATTTT
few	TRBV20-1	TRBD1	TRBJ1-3	CSARVDRDRTTNTIYF	TGCAGTGCTAGAGTGGACAGGGACAGGACTACGAACACCATATATTTT
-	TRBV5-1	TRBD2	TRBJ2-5	CASSFPYPRGLAGGPVKTQYF	TGCGCCAGCAGCTTCCCTTACCCCAGGGGACTAGCGGGAGGGCCAGTTAAGACCCAGTACTTC
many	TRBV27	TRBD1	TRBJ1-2	CASRRTGVGYGYTF	TGTGCCAGCAGAAGGACAGGGGTGGGCTATGGCTACACCTTC
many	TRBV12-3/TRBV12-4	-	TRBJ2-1	CASSLSVAEVYNEQFF	TGTGCCAGCAGTTTATCGGTAGCGGAGGTCTACAATGAGCAGTTCTTC
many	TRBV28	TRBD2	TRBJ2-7	CASSASAGGPGSYEQYF	TGTGCCAGCAGTGCCTCTGCGGGAGGGCCGGGGTCCTACGAGCAGTACTTC
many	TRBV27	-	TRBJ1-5	CASSYRESQPQHF	TGTGCCAGCAGTTATAGGGAATCTCAGCCCCAGCATTTT
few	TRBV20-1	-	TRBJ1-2	CSATTGTNGYTF	TGCAGTGCTACCACCGGGACGAATGGCTACACCTTC
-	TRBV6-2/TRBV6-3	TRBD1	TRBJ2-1	CASSELGQGANEQFF	TGTGCCAGCAGTGAATTGGGACAGGGGGCCAATGAGCAGTTCTTC
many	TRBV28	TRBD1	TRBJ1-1	CASSHLGQGGNTEAFF	TGTGCCAGCAGCCACCTCGGACAGGGGGGGAACACTGAAGCTTTCTTT
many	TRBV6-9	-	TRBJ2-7	CASSYHSTYEQYF	TGTGCCAGCAGTTATCACAGTACCTACGAGCAGTACTTC
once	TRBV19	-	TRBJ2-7	CASSSNPLPPYEQYF	TGTGCCAGTAGTTCCAACCCCCTACCCCCCTACGAGCAGTACTTC
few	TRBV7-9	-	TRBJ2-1	CASSPRLRLGLSSYNEQFF	TGTGCCAGCAGCCCCCGACTAAGGTTAGGTCTGAGCTCCTACAATGAGCAGTTCTTC
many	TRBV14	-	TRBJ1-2	CASSRQGKANYGYTF	TGTGCCAGCAGCCGCCAGGGTAAAGCTAACTATGGCTACACCTTC
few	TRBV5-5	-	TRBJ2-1	CASSSAPDRNEQFF	TGTGCCAGCAGCTCCGCACCCGACAGGAATGAGCAGTTCTTC
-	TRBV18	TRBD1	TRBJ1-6	CASSQWSTGTDSPLHF	TGTGCCAGCTCCCAGTGGTCTACTGGGACAGACTCACCCCTCCACTTT
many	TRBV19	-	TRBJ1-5	CASRPQGNQPQHF	TGTGCCAGCAGGCCACAGGGTAATCAGCCCCAGCATTTT
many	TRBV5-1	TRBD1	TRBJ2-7	CASSTGTASYEQYF	TGCGCCAGCAGCACCGGGACAGCCTCCTACGAGCAGTACTTC
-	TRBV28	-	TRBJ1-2	CASKAPASENYGYTF	TGTGCCAGCAAGGCCCCAGCGTCGGAAAACTATGGCTACACCTTC
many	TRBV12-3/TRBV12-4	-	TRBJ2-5	CASSSTGFPKETQYF	TGTGCCAGCAGTTCCACAGGGTTCCCGAAAGAGACCCAGTACTTC
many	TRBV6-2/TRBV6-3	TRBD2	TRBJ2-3	CASSEGLWSGRFTATLTDTQYF	TGTGCCAGCAGTGAAGGGTTGTGGAGCGGGAGATTTACCGCGACCCTCACAGATACGCAGTATTTT
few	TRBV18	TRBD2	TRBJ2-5	CASSPLGLAGLYQETQYF	TGTGCCAGCTCACCACTGGGACTAGCGGGGTTGTACCAAGAGACCCAGTACTTC
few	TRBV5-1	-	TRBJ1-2	CASSLMGANYGYTF	TGCGCCAGCAGCTTGATGGGCGCGAACTATGGCTACACCTTC
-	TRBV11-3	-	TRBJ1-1	CASSGNSEGAFF	TGTGCCAGCAGCGGCAATTCGGAGGGGGCTTTCTTT
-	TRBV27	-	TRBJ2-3	CTSSPQAIRTDTQYF	TGTACCAGCAGTCCCCAGGCGATCCGCACAGATACGCAGTATTTT
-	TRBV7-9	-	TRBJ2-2	CASSQIGAENTGELFF	TGTGCCAGCAGCCAAATAGGGGCGGAGAACACCGGGGAGCTGTTTTTT
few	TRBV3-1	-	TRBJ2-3	CASSQPKRTDTQYF	TGTGCCAGCAGCCAACCTAAGCGCACAGATACGCAGTATTTT
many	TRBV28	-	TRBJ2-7	CASSIVFPQSYEQYF	TGTGCCAGCAGTATTGTCTTCCCACAGTCCTACGAGCAGTACTTC
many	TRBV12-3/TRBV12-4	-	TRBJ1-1	CASGPGVNTEAFF	TGTGCCAGCGGACCAGGGGTGAACACTGAAGCTTTCTTT
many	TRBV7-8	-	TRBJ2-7	CASSLGVWVGAYEQYF	TGTGCCAGCAGCTTAGGGGTTTGGGTCGGAGCCTACGAGCAGTACTTC
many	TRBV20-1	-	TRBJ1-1	CSARDVSGVNTEAFF	TGCAGTGCTAGAGATGTTTCGGGGGTGAACACTGAAGCTTTCTTT
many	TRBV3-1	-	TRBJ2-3	CASSQWEGTDTQYF	TGTGCCAGCAGCCAGTGGGAAGGCACAGATACGCAGTATTTT
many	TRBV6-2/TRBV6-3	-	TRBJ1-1	CASSKYRAEAFF	TGTGCCAGCAGTAAGTACCGGGCCGAAGCTTTCTTT
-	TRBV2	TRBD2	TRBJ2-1	CVTQGLAYNEQFF	TGTGTGACTCAGGGACTAGCCTACAATGAGCAGTTCTTC
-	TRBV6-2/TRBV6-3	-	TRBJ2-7	CASSYSLQGAYEQYF	TGTGCCAGCAGTTACTCGCTGCAGGGTGCCTACGAGCAGTACTTC
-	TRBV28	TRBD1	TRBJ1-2	CASSSRPYRGRGYTF	TGTGCCAGCAGTTCCCGGCCATACAGGGGGAGAGGCTACACCTTC
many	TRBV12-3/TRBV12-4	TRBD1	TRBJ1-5	CASSPTGGDNQPQHF	TGTGCCAGCAGCCCGACAGGGGGGGACAATCAGCCCCAGCATTTT
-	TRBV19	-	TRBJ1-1	CASSFRPGGAEAFF	TGTGCCAGTAGTTTCCGACCTGGGGGAGCTGAAGCTTTCTTT
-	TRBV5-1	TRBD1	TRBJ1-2	CASSLQGTNGYTF	TGCGCCAGCAGCTTACAGGGGACGAATGGCTACACCTTC
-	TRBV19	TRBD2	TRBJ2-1	CASSILAGSNEQFF	TGTGCCAGTAGTATCCTAGCGGGTTCCAATGAGCAGTTCTTC
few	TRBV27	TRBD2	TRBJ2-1	CASSLEPSGSSYNEQFF	TGTGCCAGCAGTTTAGAGCCTAGCGGGAGCTCCTACAATGAGCAGTTCTTC
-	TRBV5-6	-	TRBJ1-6	CASSSKPGGWGVFSPLHF	TGTGCCAGCAGCTCCAAACCGGGGGGCTGGGGGGTCTTTTCACCCCTCCACTTT